Listed below are T cell receptor beta chains from one sample, sequenced in a study of blood T cell repertoires in COVID-19. TCRdb's copy holds only in-frame clones and misses some; the assay was immunoSEQ multiplex PCR. Here the sample spans more than 80,000 clones, around 72% being singletons. The sample taken for sequencing was peripheral blood. These receptors all stem from a woman aged 60-70 years in a cohort sampled during active or convalescent COVID-19. CDR3s include the opening cysteine and the closing phenylalanine or tryptophan. A D gene is named only where the DNA matches it firmly. Only part of the rows carry a size: once, few, many, or a class if the clone is expanded.

d_gene: TRBD2; len: 15; v_gene: TRBV2; abundance: .; j_gene: TRBJ2-1; CDR3nt: TGTGCCAGCACCCTCCTAGCGGGGGGTTCCAATGAGCAGTTCTTC; CDR3aa: CASTLLAGGSNEQFF
d_gene: TRBD1; len: 14; v_gene: TRBV9; abundance: .; j_gene: TRBJ1-1; CDR3nt: TGTGCCAGCAGCGTAACAGGGGGCAACACTGAAGCTTTCTTT; CDR3aa: CASSVTGGNTEAFF
d_gene: .; len: 14; v_gene: TRBV5-1; abundance: .; j_gene: TRBJ2-1; CDR3nt: TGCGCCAGCAGCTTTAGGGTTCTCGGGGATGAGCAGTTCTTC; CDR3aa: CASSFRVLGDEQFF
d_gene: TRBD1; len: 17; v_gene: TRBV4-2; abundance: few; j_gene: TRBJ1-3; CDR3nt: TGTGCCAGCAGCCAAGATGCAGGGACAGTCTCTGGAAACACCATATATTTT; CDR3aa: CASSQDAGTVSGNTIYF
d_gene: TRBD2; len: 15; v_gene: TRBV5-4; abundance: .; j_gene: TRBJ2-5; CDR3nt: TGTGCCAGCAGCTTGCAGCGGGGGGTACAAGAGACCCAGTACTTC; CDR3aa: CASSLQRGVQETQYF
d_gene: .; len: 15; v_gene: TRBV19; abundance: few; j_gene: TRBJ2-1; CDR3nt: TGTGCCAGTTGTCTACGAGATGGGGGGTACAATGAGCAGTTCTTC; CDR3aa: CASCLRDGGYNEQFF
d_gene: .; len: 17; v_gene: TRBV7-9; abundance: few; j_gene: TRBJ2-3; CDR3nt: TGTGCCAGCAGCTTAGGAAGGAGGGGGCTCGGCACAGATACGCAGTATTTT; CDR3aa: CASSLGRRGLGTDTQYF
d_gene: TRBD1; len: 12; v_gene: TRBV5-4; abundance: .; j_gene: TRBJ1-2; CDR3nt: TGTGCCAGCAGCTTGGACAGGGGCGGCTACACCTTC; CDR3aa: CASSLDRGGYTF
d_gene: .; len: 14; v_gene: TRBV6-5; abundance: .; j_gene: TRBJ2-2; CDR3nt: TGTGCCAGCAGAAACGTGGCGGGGAGGGGGGAGCTGTTTTTT; CDR3aa: CASRNVAGRGELFF
d_gene: .; len: 12; v_gene: TRBV6-2/TRBV6-3; abundance: .; j_gene: TRBJ2-7; CDR3nt: TGTGCCAGCAGTTCGTTTCCGGACGAGCAGTACTTC; CDR3aa: CASSSFPDEQYF
d_gene: TRBD1; len: 16; v_gene: TRBV5-1; abundance: .; j_gene: TRBJ2-5; CDR3nt: TGCGCCAGCAGCGCCGGTCTTATAGGGGGCAGGGAGACCCAGTACTTC; CDR3aa: CASSAGLIGGRETQYF
d_gene: .; len: 13; v_gene: TRBV12-3/TRBV12-4; abundance: .; j_gene: TRBJ2-7; CDR3nt: TGTGCCAGCAGTTTAGCGGCGGGCTACGAGCAGTACTTC; CDR3aa: CASSLAAGYEQYF
d_gene: .; len: 15; v_gene: TRBV6-5; abundance: .; j_gene: TRBJ2-3; CDR3nt: TGTGCCAGCAGTCCCCTCCCCAGGGGCACAGATACGCAGTATTTT; CDR3aa: CASSPLPRGTDTQYF
d_gene: .; len: 13; v_gene: TRBV6-2/TRBV6-3; abundance: .; j_gene: TRBJ2-1; CDR3nt: TGTGCCAGCAGCCACAGGTTTTACAATGAGCAGTTCTTC; CDR3aa: CASSHRFYNEQFF
d_gene: TRBD1; len: 16; v_gene: TRBV6-6; abundance: .; j_gene: TRBJ2-1; CDR3nt: TGTGCCAGCAGAGGCGGTACACAGGGGTTCTACAATGAGCAGTTCTTC; CDR3aa: CASRGGTQGFYNEQFF
d_gene: TRBD2; len: 16; v_gene: TRBV3-1/TRBV3-2; abundance: .; j_gene: TRBJ2-5; CDR3nt: TGTGCCAGCAGCCCTTCGACTTTGGGGGGGTCAGAGACCCAGTACTTC; CDR3aa: CASSPSTLGGSETQYF
d_gene: TRBD2; len: 15; v_gene: TRBV3-1/TRBV3-2; abundance: .; j_gene: TRBJ2-1; CDR3nt: TGTGCCAGCAGCCAAAGCGGGGTGTCCTACAATGAGCAGTTCTTC; CDR3aa: CASSQSGVSYNEQFF
d_gene: TRBD2; len: 15; v_gene: TRBV18; abundance: once; j_gene: TRBJ2-5; CDR3nt: TGTGCCAGCTCACCAACCCTAGCGGGGCAAGAGACCCAGTACTTC; CDR3aa: CASSPTLAGQETQYF
d_gene: TRBD2; len: 15; v_gene: TRBV6-2/TRBV6-3; abundance: .; j_gene: TRBJ2-5; CDR3nt: TGTGCCAGCAGCCAAGGACTAGCGGATCAAGAGACCCAGTACTTC; CDR3aa: CASSQGLADQETQYF
d_gene: TRBD1; len: 18; v_gene: TRBV28; abundance: .; j_gene: TRBJ2-7; CDR3nt: TGTGCCATTTCGCCCGGGACAGGGGGTCTAAGGAGCTCCTACGAGCAGTACTTC; CDR3aa: CAISPGTGGLRSSYEQYF
d_gene: TRBD1; len: 17; v_gene: TRBV3-1/TRBV3-2; abundance: .; j_gene: TRBJ1-1; CDR3nt: TGTGCCAGCAGCCAAGCTCTAGGGGACAGCGACTACACTGAAGCTTTCTTT; CDR3aa: CASSQALGDSDYTEAFF
d_gene: TRBD1; len: 16; v_gene: TRBV19; abundance: few; j_gene: TRBJ2-3; CDR3nt: TGTGCCAGTAGTATGTCCGGGACAGGGGGGACAGATACGCAGTATTTT; CDR3aa: CASSMSGTGGTDTQYF
d_gene: .; len: 14; v_gene: TRBV30; abundance: once; j_gene: TRBJ1-2; CDR3nt: TGTGCCTGGCACGACATTGGTCAGGGCTATGGCTACACCTTC; CDR3aa: CAWHDIGQGYGYTF
d_gene: .; len: 13; v_gene: TRBV6-5; abundance: .; j_gene: TRBJ1-5; CDR3nt: TGTGCCAGCACAGCAGGGCTCAATCAGCCCCAGCATTTT; CDR3aa: CASTAGLNQPQHF
d_gene: TRBD1; len: 16; v_gene: TRBV19; abundance: .; j_gene: TRBJ2-1; CDR3nt: TGTGCCAGTAGTGCTAACAGGGGGCTTGATGGTAGTGAGCAGTTCTTC; CDR3aa: CASSANRGLDGSEQFF
d_gene: TRBD1; len: 16; v_gene: TRBV7-9; abundance: few; j_gene: TRBJ1-6; CDR3nt: TGTGCCAGCAGCGTAAGACAGGGGGCTGGTGTCGCACCCCTCCACTTT; CDR3aa: CASSVRQGAGVAPLHF
d_gene: TRBD1; len: 12; v_gene: TRBV5-1; abundance: .; j_gene: TRBJ1-1; CDR3nt: TGCGCCAGCAGCCCTCAGGGGGCGGAAGCTTTCTTT; CDR3aa: CASSPQGAEAFF
d_gene: TRBD1; len: 14; v_gene: TRBV19; abundance: .; j_gene: TRBJ2-7; CDR3nt: TGTGCCAGTAGTCTTGGGACAGGGAAGTCCGAGCAGTACTTC; CDR3aa: CASSLGTGKSEQYF
d_gene: .; len: 16; v_gene: TRBV5-1; abundance: .; j_gene: TRBJ2-4; CDR3nt: TGCGCCAGCAGCTTGGCCGGCCGAGAGGGGGTGGACATTCAGTACTTC; CDR3aa: CASSLAGREGVDIQYF
d_gene: TRBD1; len: 13; v_gene: TRBV12-3/TRBV12-4; abundance: .; j_gene: TRBJ1-4; CDR3nt: TGTGCCAGCAGCCAGGGGGCTAATGAAAAACTGTTTTTT; CDR3aa: CASSQGANEKLFF
d_gene: TRBD1; len: 14; v_gene: TRBV5-1; abundance: .; j_gene: TRBJ1-1; CDR3nt: TGCGCCAGCGGGGTCCAGGGACAGGGGACTGAAGCTTTCTTT; CDR3aa: CASGVQGQGTEAFF